This T cell receptor (beta chain) came from a study of radiation and T cells in renal cell carcinoma. As for the study in general: Nephrectomy followed 15 Gy stereotactic body radiation by 4 weeks.

Time point of the sample: baseline pretreatment blood. Documented treatment: 15 Gy SBRT to primary tumor, nephrectomy 4 weeks later. This renal cell carcinoma was of the clear cell type. Study-wide points: In blood, top tumor clones expanded by 2 weeks, shrinking by 4. Baseline intratumoral clonotype presence is unknown without pretreatment biopsies.

Measured with immunoSEQ multiplex PCR; TCRdb has only the in-frame clones, and not every one. The sample yields approximately 110,000 clones, roughly four fifths seen once. V lost 2 bases, J lost 7 bases, and 6 bases lay in between. The CDR3 has 11 residues. CDR1 and CDR2 from the germline V gene are ENHRY and SYGVKD. This clone appeared once. Its cognate antigen is unknown. The rearrangement uses TRBV10-3 and TRBJ2-7; D uncertain. The clonotype was recovered from a woman aged 55 to 70 with renal cell carcinoma. Here the sequenced sample was blood, taken from a patient whose treatment included radiotherapy and nephrectomy. The CDR3, as DNA: TGTGCCATCAGTGAGGGGTGGGAGCAGTACTTC. As protein: CAISEGWEQYF.